This note documents a single TCR beta chain sequence. Its antigen is as yet unknown. One end of the junction is discordant with germline, which a read error may explain. This entry comes from a study of T cells in Graves' hyperthyroidism and ophthalmopathy. Across the whole study: It was at initial diagnosis, before any treatment, that peripheral blood was collected. Study results and limitations: In the blood, most expanded thyroid clonotypes above 0.001 appeared as well.

The diagnoses drew upon clinical symptoms, serum thyroxine and TRAb, thyroid ultrasound and orbital computed tomography. It was RNA transcripts that yielded the amplified TCR beta CDR3 regions. With the HTBI primer set, the TCR CDR3 went through a first round of RT-PCR. Using its own MiXCR run on the multiplex PCR reads, TCRdb lists one record per CDR3 protein. Of about 37,000 distinct CDR3 sequences in the sample, about 50% were seen once. Sequenced: blood. This sequence originates from a man aged 35 to 55 with Graves' ophthalmopathy.

CDR3 sequence: CASSLDRAYYEQFF. The CDR3 DNA reads as TGCGCCAGCAGCTTGGATCGGGCCTACTATGAGCAGTTCTTC. V is TRBV5-1 and J is TRBJ2-1; D gene ambiguous. Per germline, CDR1 SGHRS and CDR2 YFSETQ. CDR3 length equals 14 residues.